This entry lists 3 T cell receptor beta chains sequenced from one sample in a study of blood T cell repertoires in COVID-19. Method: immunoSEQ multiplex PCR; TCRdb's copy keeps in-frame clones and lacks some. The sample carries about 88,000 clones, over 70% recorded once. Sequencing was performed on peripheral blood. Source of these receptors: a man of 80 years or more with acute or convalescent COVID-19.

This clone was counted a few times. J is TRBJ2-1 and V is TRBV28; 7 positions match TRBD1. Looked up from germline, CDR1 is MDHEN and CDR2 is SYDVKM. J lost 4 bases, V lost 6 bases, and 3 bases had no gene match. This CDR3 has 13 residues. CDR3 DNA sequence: TGTGCCAGCAGCCCGACAGGGTACAATGAGCAGTTCTTC. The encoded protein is CASSPTGYNEQFF.

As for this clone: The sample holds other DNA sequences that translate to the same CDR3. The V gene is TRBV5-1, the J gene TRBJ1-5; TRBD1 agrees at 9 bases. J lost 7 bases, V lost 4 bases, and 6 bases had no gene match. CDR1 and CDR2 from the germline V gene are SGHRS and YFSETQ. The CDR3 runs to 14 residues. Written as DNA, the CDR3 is TGCGCCAGCAGCCCGGGACAGGGAGGCCAGCCCCAGCATTTT. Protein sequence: CASSPGQGGQPQHF.

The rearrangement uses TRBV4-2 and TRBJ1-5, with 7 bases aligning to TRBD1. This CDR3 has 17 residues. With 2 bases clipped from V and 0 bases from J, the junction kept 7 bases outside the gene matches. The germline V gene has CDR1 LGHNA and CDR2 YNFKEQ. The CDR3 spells CASSQTTGFNSNQPQHF. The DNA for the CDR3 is TGTGCCAGCAGCCAAACGACAGGGTTCAATAGCAATCAGCCCCAGCATTTT.